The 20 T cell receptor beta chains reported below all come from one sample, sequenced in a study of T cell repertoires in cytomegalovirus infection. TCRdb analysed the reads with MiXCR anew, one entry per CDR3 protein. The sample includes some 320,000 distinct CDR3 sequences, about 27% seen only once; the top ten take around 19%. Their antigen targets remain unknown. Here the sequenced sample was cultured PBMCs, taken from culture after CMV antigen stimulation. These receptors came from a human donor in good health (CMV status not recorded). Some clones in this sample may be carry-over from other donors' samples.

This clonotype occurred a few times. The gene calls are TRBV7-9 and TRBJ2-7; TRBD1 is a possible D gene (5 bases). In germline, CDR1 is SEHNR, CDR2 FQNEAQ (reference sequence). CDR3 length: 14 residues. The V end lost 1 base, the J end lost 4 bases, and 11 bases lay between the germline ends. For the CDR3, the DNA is TGTGCCAGCAGCTTAGAGACAGCCGTTTACGAGCAGTACTTC. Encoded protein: CASSLETAVYEQYF.

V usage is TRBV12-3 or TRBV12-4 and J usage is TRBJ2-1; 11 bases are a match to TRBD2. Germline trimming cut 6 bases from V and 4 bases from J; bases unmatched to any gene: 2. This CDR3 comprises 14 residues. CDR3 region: CASSIAGGYNEQFF. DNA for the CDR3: TGTGCCAGCAGCATAGCGGGGGGGTACAATGAGCAGTTCTTC.

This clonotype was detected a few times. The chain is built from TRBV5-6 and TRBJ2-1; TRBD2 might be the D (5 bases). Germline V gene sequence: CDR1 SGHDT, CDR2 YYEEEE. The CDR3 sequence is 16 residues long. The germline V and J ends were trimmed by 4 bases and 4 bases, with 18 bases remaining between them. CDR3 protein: CASSPSGLFTYNEQFF. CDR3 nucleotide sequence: TGTGCCAGCAGCCCCTCCGGACTCTTTACTTACAATGAGCAGTTCTTC.

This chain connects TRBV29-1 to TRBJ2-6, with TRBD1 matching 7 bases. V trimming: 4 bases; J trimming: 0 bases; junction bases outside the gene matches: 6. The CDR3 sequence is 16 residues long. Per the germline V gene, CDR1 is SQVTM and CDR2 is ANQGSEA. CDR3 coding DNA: TGCAGCGTTGGGGACAGAGCCTACTCTGGGGCCAACGTCCTGACTTTC. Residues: CSVGDRAYSGANVLTF.

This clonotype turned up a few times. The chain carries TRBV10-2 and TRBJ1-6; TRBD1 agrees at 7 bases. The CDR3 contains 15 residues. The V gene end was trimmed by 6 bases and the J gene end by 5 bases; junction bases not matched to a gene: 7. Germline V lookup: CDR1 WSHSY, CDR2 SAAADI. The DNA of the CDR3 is TGCGCCAGCAGGGATTGGACAGGAAATAATTCACCCCTCCACTTT. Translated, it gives CASRDWTGNNSPLHF.

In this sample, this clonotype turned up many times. CDR3 amino acids: CASSLSRDREYTQYF. The CDR3 nucleotides read TGTGCCAGCAGCCTGTCCCGGGACAGGGAATATACGCAGTATTTT. The chain links TRBV7-9 to TRBJ2-3, with 9 bases fitting TRBD1. The CDR3 length is 15 residues. The V gene end was trimmed by 5 bases and the J gene end by 7 bases; junction bases not matched to a gene: 10. CDR1 is SEHNR and CDR2 is FQNEAQ in the germline V gene (reference sequence).

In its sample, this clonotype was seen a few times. The DNA of the CDR3 is TGTGCCAGCAGTGAAACTAAACAGCCCCAGCATTTT. Translation: CASSETKQPQHF. This rearrangement joins TRBV6-1 to TRBJ1-5; D is uncertain. V lost 2 bases and J 7 bases, leaving 6 bases between the germline ends. The germline V gene encodes CDR1 MNHNS and CDR2 SASEGT. The CDR3 totals 12 residues.

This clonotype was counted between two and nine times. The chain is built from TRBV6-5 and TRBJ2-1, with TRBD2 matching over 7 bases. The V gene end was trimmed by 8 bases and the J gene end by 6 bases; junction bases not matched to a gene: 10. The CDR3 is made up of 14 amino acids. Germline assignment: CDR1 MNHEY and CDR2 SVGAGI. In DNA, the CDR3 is TGTGCCAGCCGGCTGCTGCGGGAGAGCAATGAGCAGTTCTTC. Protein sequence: CASRLLRESNEQFF.

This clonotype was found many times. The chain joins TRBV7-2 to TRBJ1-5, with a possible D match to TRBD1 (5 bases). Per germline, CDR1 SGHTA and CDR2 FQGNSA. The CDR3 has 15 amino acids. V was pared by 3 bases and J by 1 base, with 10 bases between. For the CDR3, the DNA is TGTGCCAGCAGCTTGGGGGGGATGAGCAATCAGCCCCAGCATTTT. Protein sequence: CASSLGGMSNQPQHF.

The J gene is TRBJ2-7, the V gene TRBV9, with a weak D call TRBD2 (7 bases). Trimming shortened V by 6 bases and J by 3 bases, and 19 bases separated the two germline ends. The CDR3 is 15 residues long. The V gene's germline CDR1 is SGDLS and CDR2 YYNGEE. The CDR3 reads CASKKGEGEGYEQYF. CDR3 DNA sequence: TGTGCCAGCAAGAAAGGGGAGGGGGAGGGCTACGAGCAGTACTTC. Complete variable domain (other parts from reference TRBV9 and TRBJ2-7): DSGVTQTPKHLITATGQRVTLRCSPRSGDLSVYWYQQSLDQGLQFLIQYYNGEERAKGNILERFSAQQFPDLHSELNLSSLELGDSALYFCASKKGEGEGYEQYFGPGTRLTVT.

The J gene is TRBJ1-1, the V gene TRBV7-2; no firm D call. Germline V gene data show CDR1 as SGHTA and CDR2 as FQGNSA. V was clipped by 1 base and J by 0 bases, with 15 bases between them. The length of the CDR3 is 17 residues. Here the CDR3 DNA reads TGTGCCAGCAGCTTAGTCTTGACTGCCAACCTGAACACTGAAGCTTTCTTT. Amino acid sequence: CASSLVLTANLNTEAFF.

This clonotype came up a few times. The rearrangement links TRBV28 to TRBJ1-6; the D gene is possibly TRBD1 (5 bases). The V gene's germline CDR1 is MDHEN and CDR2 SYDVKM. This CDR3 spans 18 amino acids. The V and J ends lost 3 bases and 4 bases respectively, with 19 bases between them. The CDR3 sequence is CASSLGFSRGIYNSPLHF. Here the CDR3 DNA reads TGTGCCAGCAGTTTGGGGTTCTCAAGGGGTATTTATAATTCACCCCTCCACTTT.

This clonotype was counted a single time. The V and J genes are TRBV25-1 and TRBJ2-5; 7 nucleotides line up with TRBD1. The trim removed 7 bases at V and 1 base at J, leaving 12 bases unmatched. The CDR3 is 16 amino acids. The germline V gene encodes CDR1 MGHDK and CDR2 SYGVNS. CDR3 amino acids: CASTIVGTAVQETQYF. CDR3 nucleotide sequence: TGTGCCAGCACAATAGTCGGGACAGCGGTCCAAGAGACCCAGTACTTC.

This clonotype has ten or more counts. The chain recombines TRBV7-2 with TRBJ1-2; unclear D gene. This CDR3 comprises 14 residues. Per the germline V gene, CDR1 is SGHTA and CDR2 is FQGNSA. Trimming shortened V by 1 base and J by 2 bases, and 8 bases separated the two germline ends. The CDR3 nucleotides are TGTGCCAGCAGCTTAGACGGCGGAAACTATGGCTACACCTTC. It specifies CASSLDGGNYGYTF.

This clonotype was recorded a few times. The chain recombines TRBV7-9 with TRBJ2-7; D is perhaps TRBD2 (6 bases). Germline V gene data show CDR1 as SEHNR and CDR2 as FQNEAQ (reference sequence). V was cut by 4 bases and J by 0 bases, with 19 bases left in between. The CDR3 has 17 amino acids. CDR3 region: CASSWTGERADSYEQYF. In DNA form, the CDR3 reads TGTGCCAGCAGCTGGACGGGCGAGCGGGCGGACTCCTACGAGCAGTACTTC.

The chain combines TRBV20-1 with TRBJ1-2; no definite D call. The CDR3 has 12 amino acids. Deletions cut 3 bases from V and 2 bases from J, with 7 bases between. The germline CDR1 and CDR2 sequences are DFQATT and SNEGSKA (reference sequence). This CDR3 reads CSARKLNYGYTF. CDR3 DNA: TGCAGTGCTAGGAAGCTGAACTATGGCTACACCTTC.

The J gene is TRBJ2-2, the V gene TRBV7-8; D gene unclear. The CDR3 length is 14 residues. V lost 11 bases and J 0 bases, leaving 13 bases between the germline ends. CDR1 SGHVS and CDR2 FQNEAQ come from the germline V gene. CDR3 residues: CALRASANTGELFF. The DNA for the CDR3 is TGTGCCCTTAGGGCCAGCGCGAACACCGGGGAGCTGTTTTTT.

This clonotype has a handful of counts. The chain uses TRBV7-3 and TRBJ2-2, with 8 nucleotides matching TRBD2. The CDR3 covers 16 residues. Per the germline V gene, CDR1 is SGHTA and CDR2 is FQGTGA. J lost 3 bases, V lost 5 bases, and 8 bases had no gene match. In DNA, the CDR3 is TGTGCCAGCAGCCAAGCGGGAGCCTCCGACACCGGGGAGCTGTTTTTT. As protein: CASSQAGASDTGELFF.

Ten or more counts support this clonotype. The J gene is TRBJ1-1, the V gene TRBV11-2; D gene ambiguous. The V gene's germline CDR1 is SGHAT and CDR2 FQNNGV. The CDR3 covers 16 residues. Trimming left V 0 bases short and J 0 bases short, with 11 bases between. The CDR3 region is CASSLERLGLNTEAFF. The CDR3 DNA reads TGTGCCAGCAGCTTAGAACGACTAGGATTGAACACTGAAGCTTTCTTT.

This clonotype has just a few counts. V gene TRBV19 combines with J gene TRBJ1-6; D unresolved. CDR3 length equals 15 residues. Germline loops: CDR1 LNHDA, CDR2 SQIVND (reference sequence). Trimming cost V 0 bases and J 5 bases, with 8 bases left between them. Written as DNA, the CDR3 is TGTGCCAGTAGTATAGACTGGCACAATAATTCACCCCTCCACTTT. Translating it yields CASSIDWHNNSPLHF.